These 20 T cell receptor beta chains originate from one sample sequenced in a study of PD-L1 blockade in urothelial cancer (dated 2017 in TCRdb). Receptors were amplified or captured by the immunoSEQ multiplex PCR assay. Sourced from immuneACCESS, this table was stored by TCRdb with only in-frame sequences that have V and J called. A share of the clones is absent; for the studies checked, an unresolved V gene accounts for under half, and the remainder has no known explanation. The sample profile shows roughly 130,000 clones; approximately 84% of them were found once. Roughly 2.9% of the sample is held by the ten biggest clonotypes. In the paper's terms, the time point label means: pretreatment peripheral blood. The sample in question was PBMCs, obtained around atezolizumab (anti-PD-L1) treatment. Receptors were obtained from a man aged 50-60 years with urothelial cancer.

This chain connects TRBV5-8 to TRBJ1-2; D uncertain. This CDR3 is built from 13 residues. Germline V gives CDR1 SGHTS, CDR2 YDEGEE. The V gene lost 7 bases and the J gene lost 0 bases, with 10 bases spanning the gap. The CDR3: CASARGTNYGYTF. Here the CDR3 DNA reads TGTGCCAGCGCCCGCGGTACTAACTATGGCTACACCTTC.

The V and J genes are TRBV5-4 and TRBJ2-1; 15 nucleotides align to TRBD2. Trimming at V came to 5 bases and at J to 8 bases, leaving 5 bases not matched to a gene. The germline V gene encodes CDR1 SGHNT and CDR2 YYREEE (reference sequence). The CDR3 is 15 amino acids. The CDR3 loop reads CASSRTSGRVDEQFF. The CDR3 DNA is TGTGCCAGCAGTAGGACTAGCGGGAGGGTGGATGAGCAGTTCTTC.

This CDR3 is CASSTPRERSGGEFF. DNA for the CDR3: TGTGCCAGCAGTACCCCCCGGGAGCGTAGCGGGGGGGAGTTCTTC. V usage is TRBV27 and J usage is TRBJ2-1; 11 positions match TRBD2. Germline-derived CDR1 and CDR2 are MNHEY and SMNVEV (reference sequence). The CDR3 consists of 15 residues. After removal of 5 bases from V and 14 bases from J, the junction contained 14 bases not matched to a gene.

The V gene is TRBV9, the J gene TRBJ2-1, with 10 bases matching TRBD2. CDR1 is SGDLS and CDR2 is YYNGEE in the germline V gene. This CDR3 comprises 15 residues. The junction had 2 bases not matched to a gene; V was cut back by 0 bases and J by 5 bases. This chain's CDR3 is CASSVELAGNNEQFF. The CDR3 DNA reads as TGTGCCAGCAGCGTAGAACTAGCGGGAAACAATGAGCAGTTCTTC.

This rearrangement joins TRBV14 to TRBJ2-1; a possible D gene is TRBD2 (6 bases). The V end lost 2 bases, the J end lost 7 bases, and 21 bases lay between the germline ends. This CDR3 is 17 amino acids long. The germline V gene has CDR1 SGHDN and CDR2 FVKESK. The CDR3 spells CASSQLSFSGPGNEQFF. The CDR3 region has the DNA TGTGCCAGCAGCCAACTGTCATTTAGCGGCCCGGGGAATGAGCAGTTCTTC. Complete variable domain (other parts from reference TRBV14 and TRBJ2-1): EAGVTQFPSHSVIEKGQTVTLRCDPISGHDNLYWYRRVMGKEIKFLLHFVKESKQDESGMPNNRFLAERTGGTYSTLKVQPAELEDSGVYFCASSQLSFSGPGNEQFFGPGTRLTVL.

This chain uses TRBV5-6 with TRBJ2-1; 8 nucleotides line up with TRBD1. CDR3 length: 13 residues. CDR1 and CDR2 (germline): SGHDT, YYEEEE. V lost 4 bases, J lost 15 bases, and 12 bases stayed unmatched. The CDR3 coding sequence is TGTGCCAGCAGCCCATGGCCAGGGGGCGCATCGTTCTTC. Amino acids: CASSPWPGGASFF. The variable domain in full, completed from reference TRBV5-6 and TRBJ2-1, reads DAGVTQSPTHLIKTRGQQVTLRCSPKSGHDTVSWYQQALGQGPQFIFQYYEEEERQRGNFPDRFSGHQFPNYSSELNVNALLLGDSALYLCASSPWPGGASFFGPGTRLTVL.

J is TRBJ2-1 and V is TRBV28, with a weak D call TRBD2 (5 bases). The germline V gene encodes CDR1 MDHEN and CDR2 SYDVKM. The V end was cut by 7 bases, the J end by 8 bases, with 15 bases between. There are 13 residues in the CDR3. The CDR3 nucleotides are TGTGCCAGCACCGTACCTAGCTCTCATGAGCAGTTCTTC. Protein: CASTVPSSHEQFF.

The chain recombines TRBV6-6 with TRBJ2-7; D is ambiguous. The germline V gene encodes CDR1 MNHNY and CDR2 SVGAGI (reference sequence). This CDR3 is built from 14 residues. The V end was cut by 5 bases, the J end by 3 bases, with 14 bases between. CDR3 in amino acids: CASSPRYKYYEQYF. CDR3 coding DNA: TGTGCCAGCAGTCCTCGATACAAGTACTACGAGCAGTACTTC.

The J gene is TRBJ1-2, the V gene TRBV19; 7 positions agree with TRBD1. V was pared by 1 base and J by 5 bases, with 7 bases of the junction left unmatched. Germline-derived CDR1 and CDR2 are LNHDA and SQIVND (reference sequence). The length of the CDR3 is 15 residues. CDR3: CASSIVAGTEYGYTF. CDR3 sequence (DNA): TGTGCCAGTAGTATAGTGGCCGGGACAGAGTATGGCTACACCTTC.

The rearrangement links TRBV25-1 to TRBJ2-6; D is unclear. Trimming removed 5 bases from V and 0 bases from J, with 8 bases in between. Germline CDR1 reads MGHDK; CDR2 reads SYGVNS. The CDR3 is 15 amino acids. The CDR3 region is CASSFGGSGANVLTF. In DNA, the CDR3 is TGTGCCAGCAGTTTCGGTGGCTCTGGGGCCAACGTCCTGACTTTC. The complete variable domain, with remaining parts taken from reference TRBV25-1 and TRBJ2-6, reads EADIYQTPRYLVIGTGKKITLECSQTMGHDKMYWYQQDPGMELHLIHYSYGVNSTEKGDLSSESTVSRIRTEHFPLTLESARPSHTSQYLCASSFGGSGANVLTFGAGSRLTVL.

This sequence joins TRBV9 and TRBJ2-7; 7 bases are shared with TRBD2. This CDR3 is 15 amino acids long. Germline V gene lookup returns CDR1 SGDLS and CDR2 YYNGEE. Unmatched junction bases numbered 8, after V lost 0 bases and J lost 5 bases. In DNA form, the CDR3 reads TGTGCCAGCAGCGTAGGACTAGCTATCACTAACGAGCAGTACTTC. Its translation: CASSVGLAITNEQYF.

This clone has more than one count but fewer than ten. The chain links TRBV5-1 to TRBJ2-3; 8 bases line up with TRBD1. CDR1 is SGHRS, CDR2 YFSETQ, per germline. There are 17 residues in the CDR3. J gave up 3 bases and V 0 bases, and 9 bases lay outside the gene matches. CDR3 DNA sequence: TGCGCCAGCAGCTTGGCCGGCAGGGGGCCGGGGACAGATACGCAGTATTTT. It is translated as CASSLAGRGPGTDTQYF.

The chain links TRBV28 to TRBJ1-4, with a weak D call TRBD1 (5 bases). The CDR3 spans 13 residues. Germline CDR1 is MDHEN and CDR2 is SYDVKM. Trimming took off 5 bases at V and 11 bases at J, with 15 bases between the two ends. The CDR3 DNA follows: TGTGCCAGCAGTGAGGAGGGGAAGATGAAACTGTTTTTT. Translation: CASSEEGKMKLFF. Supplemented by reference TRBV28 and TRBJ1-4, the full variable domain reads DVKVTQSSRYLVKRTGEKVFLECVQDMDHENMFWYRQDPGLGLRLIYFSYDVKMKEKGDIPEGYSVSREKKERFSLILESASTNQTSMYLCASSEEGKMKLFFGSGTQLSVL.

This chain connects TRBV2 to TRBJ2-1, with D possibly matching TRBD2 (6 bases). CDR1 SNHLY and CDR2 FYNNEI come from the germline V gene. The CDR3 sequence is 11 residues long. V was trimmed by 6 bases and J by 10 bases, leaving 10 bases between them. CDR3 DNA: TGTGCCAGCAGGTACAGCGGGGAGCAGTTCTTC. Its protein product is CASRYSGEQFF.

The gene calls are TRBV7-9 and TRBJ2-1, with 8 bases that match TRBD2. The CDR3 is 14 amino acids. The V gene end was trimmed by 4 bases and the J gene end by 7 bases; junction bases not matched to a gene: 6. Germline V CDR1 and CDR2: SEHNR, FQNEAQ (reference sequence). CDR3 coding DNA: TGTGCCAGCAGCTCACCGGGACTAGGAAATGAGCAGTTCTTC. Translation: CASSSPGLGNEQFF.

This clone appeared once. This chain connects TRBV7-2 to TRBJ2-5; the D gene is possibly TRBD1 (5 bases). V dropped 1 base and J dropped 7 bases, with 16 bases sitting between them. Germline V gives CDR1 SGHTA, CDR2 FQGNSA. This CDR3 is built from 15 residues. The CDR3 reads CASSLEWGHGVTQYF. The CDR3 coding sequence is TGTGCCAGCAGCTTAGAATGGGGCCACGGAGTGACCCAGTACTTC.

This rearrangement joins TRBV7-2 to TRBJ2-5; D is unresolved. Trimming pared 2 bases from V and 2 bases from J, leaving 3 bases between. Germline V gives CDR1 SGHTA, CDR2 FQGNSA. This CDR3 contains 12 residues. DNA of the CDR3: TGTGCCAGCAGCTTACAACAAGAGACCCAGTACTTC. It codes for CASSLQQETQYF.

The chain recombines TRBV11-2 with TRBJ1-1; TRBD1 matches at 9 bases. CDR3 size: 13 residues. The germline V gene has CDR1 SGHAT and CDR2 FQNNGV. Losses at the gene ends were 5 bases for V and 7 bases for J; bases not matched to a gene: 5. CDR3 sequence reads: CASSHGQGFEAFF. The CDR3 bases are TGTGCCAGCAGCCACGGACAGGGGTTTGAAGCTTTCTTT.

This chain uses TRBV29-1 with TRBJ2-3, with 12 bases lining up with TRBD2. Per germline, CDR1 SQVTM and CDR2 ANQGSEA. J lost 3 bases, V lost 7 bases, and 8 bases had no gene match. CDR3 length equals 15 residues. The DNA of the CDR3 is TGCAGCGCCATACTAGCGGGAGGTTCAACAGATACGCAGTATTTT. This encodes CSAILAGGSTDTQYF.

The chain recombines TRBV5-4 with TRBJ2-3, with 10 bases lining up with TRBD2. The germline gives CDR1 SGHNT, CDR2 YYREEE (reference sequence). This CDR3 region has 18 residues. V trimming: 4 bases; J trimming: 3 bases; junction bases outside the gene matches: 14. CDR3 nucleotide sequence: TGTGCCAGCAGCCCCGGGACTAGCGCCCTCGGAACTACAGATACGCAGTATTTT. Translated, it gives CASSPGTSALGTTDTQYF.